These T cell receptor beta chains were read from a single sample in a study of OX40 agonist ivuxolimab in advanced cancers. Sequenced by immunoSEQ multiplex PCR; TCRdb stores in-frame clones only, minus some. The table has 45,000 to 60,000 clones, approximately 93% seen once. The sequences come from CD4+ or CD8+ T cells sorted from blood, collected in a trial of the OX40 agonist ivuxolimab. The receptor set was obtained from an adult with an advanced solid tumor such as melanoma, head and neck, liver or kidney cancer. The CDR3 runs from the conserved cysteine through the conserved F or W. Each record gives: J gene, clone size, V gene, CDR3 protein. Not all rows give a size; the values are once, few, many and, for expanded clones, a class.

TRBJ1-6 NA TRBV5-1 CASSGKSASSYNSPLHF
TRBJ2-2 once TRBV5-1 CASSLVPGGRAGELFF
TRBJ2-1 NA TRBV19 CASSMTSYNEQFF
TRBJ2-2 NA TRBV5-1 CASSLVGIDTGELFF
TRBJ1-2 NA TRBV5-1 CASSPVNLNYGYTF
TRBJ2-7 NA TRBV9 CASSPGDRVSEQYF
TRBJ2-5 NA TRBV2 CASSENSGQETQYF
TRBJ1-4 NA TRBV27 CASSSLDRAGEKLFF
TRBJ1-5 NA TRBV19 CASGQGYQPQHF
TRBJ1-2 NA TRBV5-1 CASSYLTGGATGYTF
TRBJ1-1 NA TRBV5-1 CASSLEAGDTEAFF
TRBJ1-5 NA TRBV2 CASSLTGGQPQHF
TRBJ1-1 NA TRBV5-4 CASSLVGRADTEAFF
TRBJ1-5 NA TRBV7-2 CASSLVGNQPQHF
TRBJ2-5 NA TRBV6-5 CASGQETQYF
TRBJ1-5 NA TRBV10-1 CASSERGDQPQHF
TRBJ1-6 NA TRBV4-2 CASSSDRELGSPLHF
TRBJ1-5 NA TRBV6-1 CASGRGYSNQPQHF
TRBJ2-7 NA TRBV7-9 CASSKNYEQYF
TRBJ1-2 NA TRBV7-9 CASSRVAGGLVIYGYTF
TRBJ2-3 NA TRBV7-9 CASSQTGGPGDTQYF
TRBJ2-7 NA TRBV6-1 CASGWGGGSYEQYF
TRBJ2-4 NA TRBV4-1 CARDPLGTGSENIQYF
TRBJ2-7 NA TRBV5-1 CASSLRGNYYEQYF
TRBJ2-1 once TRBV19 CASSRGAIRDRSLFF
TRBJ1-5 NA TRBV15 CATSSRTGAYQPQHF
TRBJ2-7 NA TRBV5-1 CASSLLGGPTYEQYF
TRBJ2-1 few TRBV7-3 CASSLTWSGSIYEQFF
TRBJ2-3 NA TRBV5-6 CASSRITGVADTQYF
TRBJ1-5 NA TRBV6-5 CASSRGTGSNQPQHF
TRBJ2-3 once TRBV4-1 CASSQEGGRGYTDTQYF
TRBJ2-5 NA TRBV11-2 CASSPLGTSGSYETQYF
TRBJ1-1 once TRBV6-6 CASSTGQGEAAFF
TRBJ1-5 NA TRBV10-1 CASRGAPWGTGKAGQPQHF
TRBJ1-5 NA TRBV6-6 CASSYSRSQPQHF
TRBJ1-2 NA TRBV7-3 CASSSSGTGLYGYTF
TRBJ2-5 NA TRBV10-2 CASSDSRADGTLAQYF
TRBJ2-5 NA TRBV5-4 CASKRGQETQYF
TRBJ1-2 NA TRBV23-1 CASSLNGYTF
TRBJ2-3 NA TRBV11-3 CASSGRGGDTQYF
TRBJ2-7 NA TRBV4-1 CASSQVGRGPYYEQYF
TRBJ2-2 NA TRBV18 CASSPEDWGPGELFF
TRBJ1-4 NA TRBV7-9 CASTVGGKLFF
TRBJ2-1 once TRBV7-9 CASSLGGGGNEQFF
TRBJ2-1 NA TRBV5-1 CASSFNYNEQFF
TRBJ1-5 NA TRBV18 CASSLDSNQPQHF
TRBJ1-2 once TRBV7-2 CASSWSRDSLYGYTF
TRBJ2-7 few TRBV5-6 CASSLLGWGSLYEQYF
TRBJ2-4 NA TRBV19 CASSIIPRTSGRNIQYF
TRBJ2-6 once TRBV5-4 CASSHRGRSGANVLTF
TRBJ2-6 NA TRBV5-6 CASSPTWGSGANVLTF
TRBJ1-1 NA TRBV5-1 CASSLTGNTEAFF
TRBJ1-3 NA TRBV7-2 CASSFGTGGNTIYF
TRBJ1-5 few TRBV5-4 CASSRGTGGGNQPQHF
TRBJ2-2 NA TRBV15 CATSRDRGLSGELFF
TRBJ1-4 NA TRBV6-6 CASSYYRTFRGEKLFF
TRBJ2-5 once TRBV4-1 CASSRNPMGAEKETQYF
TRBJ2-1 once TRBV18 CASSPPSGRGNEQFF
TRBJ2-2 once TRBV7-9 CASSRGGAGNTGELFF